This TCR beta chain was captured in a study of T cell responses to AZD1222 COVID-19 vaccine. Germline CDR1 MNHEY, CDR2 SVGAGI. Germline trimming cut 6 bases from V and 4 bases from J; bases unmatched to any gene: 7. The CDR3 covers 14 residues. The data were produced by immunoSEQ multiplex PCR, yet TCRdb's version contains in-frame clones alone and is incomplete. Here the sample spans 150,000 or so clones, 90% to 95% being singletons. This sample comprised peripheral blood, obtained on day 0 of AZD1222 vaccination. This TCR derives from an adult in good health. This sequence joins TRBV6-5 and TRBJ2-7, with 9 bases lining up with TRBD1. CDR3 sequence reads: CASRRGQGGYEQYF. The CDR3 coding sequence is TGTGCCAGCAGAAGGGGACAGGGTGGTTACGAGCAGTACTTC.